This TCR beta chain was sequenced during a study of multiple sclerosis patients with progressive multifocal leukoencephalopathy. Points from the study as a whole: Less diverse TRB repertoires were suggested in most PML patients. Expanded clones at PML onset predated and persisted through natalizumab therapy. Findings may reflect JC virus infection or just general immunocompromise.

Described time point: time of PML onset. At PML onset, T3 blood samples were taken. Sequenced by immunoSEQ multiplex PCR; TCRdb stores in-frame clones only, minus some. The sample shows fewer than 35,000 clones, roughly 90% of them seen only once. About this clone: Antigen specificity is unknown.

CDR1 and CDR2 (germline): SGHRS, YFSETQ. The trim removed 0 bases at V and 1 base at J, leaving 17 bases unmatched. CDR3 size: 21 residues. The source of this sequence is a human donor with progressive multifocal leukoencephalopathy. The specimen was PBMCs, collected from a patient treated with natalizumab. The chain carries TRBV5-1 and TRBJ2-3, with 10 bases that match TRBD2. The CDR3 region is CASSLVTRTSGTGRGTDTQYF. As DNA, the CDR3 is TGCGCCAGCAGCTTGGTAACCCGGACTAGCGGAACAGGACGGGGCACAGATACGCAGTATTTT.